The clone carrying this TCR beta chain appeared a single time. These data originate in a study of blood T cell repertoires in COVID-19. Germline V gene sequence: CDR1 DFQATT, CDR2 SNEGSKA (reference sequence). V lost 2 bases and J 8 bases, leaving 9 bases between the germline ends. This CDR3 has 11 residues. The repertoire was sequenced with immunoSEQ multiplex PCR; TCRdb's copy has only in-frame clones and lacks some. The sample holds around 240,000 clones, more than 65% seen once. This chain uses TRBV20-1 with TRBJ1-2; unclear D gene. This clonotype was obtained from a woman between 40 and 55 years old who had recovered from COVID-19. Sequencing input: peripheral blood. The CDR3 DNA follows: TGCAGTGCTAGACTCCGTTCGGGCTACACCTTC. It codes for CSARLRSGYTF.